This TCR beta chain came from a study of blood T cells in healthy people across ages. The second PCR ran about 6 to 12 cycles with a sample-barcoded 5' primer and J-beta primers. TCRdb recomputed calls from the 5' RACE reads with MiXCR, one row per CDR3 protein. The data show some 920,000 distinct CDR3 sequences, roughly 51% seen once. CDR3 length: 13 amino acids. The V end was cut by 6 bases, the J end by 10 bases, with 19 bases between. Germline V CDR1 and CDR2: DFQATT, SNEGSKA (reference sequence). The sequence was obtained from a woman in her sixties in good health. Sample: blood. The rearrangement uses TRBV20-1 and TRBJ2-1, with a tentative D call TRBD1 (5 bases). The CDR3 bases are TGCAGTGCGCCCACTTCAGGGTACCGGGAGCAGTTCTTC. It codes for CSAPTSGYREQFF.